This T cell receptor (beta chain) stems from a study of cytomegalovirus exposure and HLA in healthy donors. On the study more broadly: Earlier work reported 100 million or so unique TCR beta sequences from 150 million to 200 million T cells. Study-wide findings and caveats: In vitro confirmation showed three CMV-associated chains to be CMV antigen specific. Most TCR beta V segments were productive about 90% or about 30% of the time in an earlier analysis. Presence/absence analyses assumed roughly uniform sequencing depth across donors.

Both 60 Vbeta primers and 13 Jbeta primers went into the PCR. The table came from immunoSEQ multiplex PCR; TCRdb's copy has only in-frame clones and leaves some out. This sample carries over 150,000 clones, around 80% of them seen once, and the ten largest clones take 4% to 4.5%. A note on this clone: Its antigen is still unknown.

Trimming took off 6 bases at V and 4 bases at J, with 18 bases between the two ends. This CDR3 comprises 15 residues. Germline CDR1 and CDR2: MNHEY and SMNVEV (reference sequence). This receptor was identified in a woman in her forties in good health and CMV-seronegative. Sequenced: PBMCs. The chain is built from TRBV27 and TRBJ1-2, with a possible D match to TRBD1 (5 bases). The CDR3 DNA follows: TGTGCCAGCAGCGCTGCCGACAGATTGCTCTATGGCTACACCTTC. It codes for CASSAADRLLYGYTF.